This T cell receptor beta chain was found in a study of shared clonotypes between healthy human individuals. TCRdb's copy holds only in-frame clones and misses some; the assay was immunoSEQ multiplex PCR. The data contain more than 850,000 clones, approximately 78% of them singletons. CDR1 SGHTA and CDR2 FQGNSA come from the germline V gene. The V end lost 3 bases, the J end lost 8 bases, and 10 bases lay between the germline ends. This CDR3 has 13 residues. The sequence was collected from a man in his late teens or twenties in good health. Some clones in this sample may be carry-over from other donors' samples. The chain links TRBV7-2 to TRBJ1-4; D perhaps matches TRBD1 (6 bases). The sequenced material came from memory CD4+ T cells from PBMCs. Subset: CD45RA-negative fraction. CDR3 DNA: TGTGCCAGCAGCTTCAGGGGTGGAGAAAAACTGTTTTTT. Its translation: CASSFRGGEKLFF.